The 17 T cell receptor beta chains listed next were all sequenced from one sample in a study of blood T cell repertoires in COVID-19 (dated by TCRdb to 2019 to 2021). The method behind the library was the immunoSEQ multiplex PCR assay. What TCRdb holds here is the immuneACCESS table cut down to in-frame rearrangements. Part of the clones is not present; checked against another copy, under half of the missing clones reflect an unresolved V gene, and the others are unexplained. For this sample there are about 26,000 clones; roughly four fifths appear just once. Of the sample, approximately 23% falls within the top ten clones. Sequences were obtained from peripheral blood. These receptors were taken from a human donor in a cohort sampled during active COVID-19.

CDR3 in amino acids: CAWSVVGTMSSGNTIYF. The DNA for the CDR3 is TGTGCCTGGAGTGTAGTTGGGACTATGAGCTCTGGAAACACCATATATTTT. The V and J genes are TRBV30 and TRBJ1-3; a possible D gene is TRBD1 (5 bases). Trimming stripped 0 bases from V and 0 bases from J, with 15 bases between. Germline loops: CDR1 GTSNPN, CDR2 SVGIG (reference sequence). This CDR3 has 17 amino acids.

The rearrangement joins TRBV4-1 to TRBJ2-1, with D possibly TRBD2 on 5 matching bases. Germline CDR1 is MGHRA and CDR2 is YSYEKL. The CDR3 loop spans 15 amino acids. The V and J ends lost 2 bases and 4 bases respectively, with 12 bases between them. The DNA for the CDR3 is TGCGCCAGCAGCCAATCGAAAGCGGTATACAATGAGCAGTTCTTC. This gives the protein CASSQSKAVYNEQFF.

CDR3 coding DNA: TGTGCCAGCAGTGACAGGGTATCGAGCTCCTACAATGAGCAGTTCTTC. Its translation is CASSDRVSSSYNEQFF. The chain employs TRBV6-2 or TRBV6-3 and TRBJ2-1; 7 nucleotides match TRBD1. The CDR3 is 16 residues long. V lost 5 bases and J lost 0; bases outside the gene matches: 7. Germline V lookup: CDR1 MNHEY, CDR2 SVGEGT.

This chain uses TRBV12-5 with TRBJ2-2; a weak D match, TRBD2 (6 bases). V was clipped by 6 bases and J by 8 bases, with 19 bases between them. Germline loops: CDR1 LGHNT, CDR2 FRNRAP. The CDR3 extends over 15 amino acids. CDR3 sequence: CASGNLGLRAGELFF. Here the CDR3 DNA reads TGTGCTAGTGGCAACCTGGGACTTCGGGCGGGGGAGCTGTTTTTT.

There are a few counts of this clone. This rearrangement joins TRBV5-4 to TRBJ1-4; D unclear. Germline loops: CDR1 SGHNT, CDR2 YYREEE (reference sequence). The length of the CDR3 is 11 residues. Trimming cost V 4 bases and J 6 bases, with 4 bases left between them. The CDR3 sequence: CASSPDEKLFF. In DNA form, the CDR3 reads TGTGCCAGCAGCCCGGATGAAAAACTGTTTTTT. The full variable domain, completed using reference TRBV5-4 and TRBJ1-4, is ETGVTQSPTHLIKTRGQQVTLRCSSQSGHNTVSWYQQALGQGPQFIFQYYREEENGRGNFPPRFSGLQFPNYSSELNVNALELDDSALYLCASSPDEKLFFGSGTQLSVL.

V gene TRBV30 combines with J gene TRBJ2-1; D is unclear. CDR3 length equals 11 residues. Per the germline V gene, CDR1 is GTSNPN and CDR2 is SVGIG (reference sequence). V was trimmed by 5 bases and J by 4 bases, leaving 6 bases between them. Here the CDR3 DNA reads TGTGCCTGGGCACAATACAATGAGCAGTTCTTC. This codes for CAWAQYNEQFF.

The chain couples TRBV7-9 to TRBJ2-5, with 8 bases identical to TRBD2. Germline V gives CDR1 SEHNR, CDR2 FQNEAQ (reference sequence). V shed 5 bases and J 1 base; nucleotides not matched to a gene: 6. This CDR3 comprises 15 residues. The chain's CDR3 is CASSILAGSQETQYF. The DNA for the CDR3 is TGTGCCAGCAGCATCCTAGCGGGTAGCCAAGAGACCCAGTACTTC.

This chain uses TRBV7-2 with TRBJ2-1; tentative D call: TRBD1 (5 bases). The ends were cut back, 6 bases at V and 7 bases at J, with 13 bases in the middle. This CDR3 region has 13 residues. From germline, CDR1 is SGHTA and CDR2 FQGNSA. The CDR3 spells CASRITGLNEQFF. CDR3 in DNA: TGTGCCAGCAGAATCACAGGTTTAAATGAGCAGTTCTTC.

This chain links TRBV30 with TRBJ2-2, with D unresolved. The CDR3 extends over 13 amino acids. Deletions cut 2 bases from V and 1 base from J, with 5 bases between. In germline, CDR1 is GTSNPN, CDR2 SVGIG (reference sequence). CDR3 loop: CAWSNGNTGELFF. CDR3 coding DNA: TGTGCCTGGAGTAACGGGAACACCGGGGAGCTGTTTTTT.

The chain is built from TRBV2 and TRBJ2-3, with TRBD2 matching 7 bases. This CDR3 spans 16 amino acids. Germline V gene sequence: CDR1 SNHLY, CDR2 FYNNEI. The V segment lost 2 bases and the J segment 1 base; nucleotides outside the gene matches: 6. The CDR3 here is CASSELFGGGTDTQYF. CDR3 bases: TGTGCCAGCAGTGAACTTTTTGGGGGGGGCACAGATACGCAGTATTTT.

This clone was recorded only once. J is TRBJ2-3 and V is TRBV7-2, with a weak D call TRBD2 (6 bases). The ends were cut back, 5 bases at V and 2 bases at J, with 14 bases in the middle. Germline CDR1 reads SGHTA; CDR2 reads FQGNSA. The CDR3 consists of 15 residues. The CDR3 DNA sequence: TGTGCCAGCAGCCCATCGGGACTCGTCACAGATACGCAGTATTTT. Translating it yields CASSPSGLVTDTQYF.

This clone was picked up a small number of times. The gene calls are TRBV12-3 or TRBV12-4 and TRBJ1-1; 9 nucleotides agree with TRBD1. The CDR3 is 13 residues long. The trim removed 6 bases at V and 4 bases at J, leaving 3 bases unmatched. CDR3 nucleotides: TGTGCCAGCAGGACAGGGGGGGGCACTGAAGCTTTCTTT. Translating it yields CASRTGGGTEAFF.

DNA for the CDR3: TGCAGCGTTGGTGGGGCAGGGGAGCAGTACTTC. The encoded protein is CSVGGAGEQYF. V and J are TRBV29-1 and TRBJ2-7; maybe TRBD1 (5 bases). The CDR3 totals 11 residues. From germline, CDR1 is SQVTM and CDR2 ANQGSEA. V lost 4 bases, J lost 7 bases, and 11 bases lay in between.

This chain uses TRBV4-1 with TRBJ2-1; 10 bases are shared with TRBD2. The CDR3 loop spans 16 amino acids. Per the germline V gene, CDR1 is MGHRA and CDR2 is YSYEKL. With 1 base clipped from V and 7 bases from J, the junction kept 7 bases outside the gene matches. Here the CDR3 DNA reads TGCGCCAGCAGCCAAGGGTCCAGCGGGGGGGGAAATGAGCAGTTCTTC. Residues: CASSQGSSGGGNEQFF.

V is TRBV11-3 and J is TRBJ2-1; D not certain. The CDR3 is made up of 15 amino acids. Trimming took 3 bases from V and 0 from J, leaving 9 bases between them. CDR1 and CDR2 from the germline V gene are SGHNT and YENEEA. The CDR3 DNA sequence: TGTGCCAGCAGCTTTTTATATAGCTCCTACAATGAGCAGTTCTTC. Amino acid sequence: CASSFLYSSYNEQFF.

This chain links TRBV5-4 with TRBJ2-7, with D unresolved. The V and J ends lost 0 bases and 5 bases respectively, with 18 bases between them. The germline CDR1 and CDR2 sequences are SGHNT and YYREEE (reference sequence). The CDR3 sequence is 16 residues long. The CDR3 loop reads CASSLESGPTKDEQYF. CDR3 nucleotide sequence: TGTGCCAGCAGCTTGGAGTCTGGGCCTACCAAGGACGAGCAGTACTTC.

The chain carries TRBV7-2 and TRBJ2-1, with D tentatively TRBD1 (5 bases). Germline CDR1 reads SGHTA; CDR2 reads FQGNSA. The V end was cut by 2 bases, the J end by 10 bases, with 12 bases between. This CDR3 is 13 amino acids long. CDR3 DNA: TGTGCCAGCAGCTTAAACAGGAACCCCGAGCAGTTCTTC. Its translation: CASSLNRNPEQFF.